This TCR beta chain was sequenced for a study of identical twins. General observations from the study: The same donors were not followed; conclusions instead depended on cross-sectional statistical analysis. Invariant cells of the MAIT and iNKT types might have partly distorted the zero-insertion analyses.

TCRdb re-derived calls from the 5' RACE reads in MiXCR, one entry per CDR3 protein. The table has about 240,000 distinct CDR3 sequences, about 13% seen once. Concerning this clonotype itself: No antigen is known for it.

The CDR3 covers 15 residues. V was pared by 6 bases and J by 4 bases, with 10 bases of the junction left unmatched. Germline V gene sequence: CDR1 MDHEN, CDR2 SYDVKM. These data were also reused for a study on yellow fever vaccine responses in identical twins.

This sequence joins TRBV28 and TRBJ1-1; TRBD1 matches 8 bases. Sequences were obtained from memory (CD45RO+) T cells sorted from blood. The sequence was obtained from a woman between 18 and 29 years old in good health. CDR3 nucleotides: TGTGCCAGCAGCGAGGGTCCAGGGGGCCTCACTGAAGCTTTCTTT. This gives the protein CASSEGPGGLTEAFF.